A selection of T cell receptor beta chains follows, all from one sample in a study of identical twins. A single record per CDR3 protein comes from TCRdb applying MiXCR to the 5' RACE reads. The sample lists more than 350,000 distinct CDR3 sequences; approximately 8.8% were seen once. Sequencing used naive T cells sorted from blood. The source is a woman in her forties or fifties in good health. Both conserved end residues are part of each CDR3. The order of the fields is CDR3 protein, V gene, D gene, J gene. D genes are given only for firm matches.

CDR3: CASSSPGVETQYF; V: TRBV7-9; D: -; J: TRBJ2-5
CDR3: CASSQTGPEDVAPQHF; V: TRBV4-1; D: -; J: TRBJ1-5
CDR3: CASSLGDYYEQYF; V: TRBV7-9; D: TRBD2; J: TRBJ2-7
CDR3: CASSERGHPTEAFF; V: TRBV6-1; D: -; J: TRBJ1-1
CDR3: CASSLLRRPNYGYTF; V: TRBV7-8; D: -; J: TRBJ1-2
CDR3: CASSSQGVWTGRETQYF; V: TRBV7-8; D: TRBD1; J: TRBJ2-5
CDR3: CASRPDRWGPNEQFF; V: TRBV12-3/TRBV12-4; D: -; J: TRBJ2-1
CDR3: CASSPQGFYGYTF; V: TRBV12-3/TRBV12-4; D: -; J: TRBJ1-2
CDR3: CSAKETGIGYTF; V: TRBV20-1; D: -; J: TRBJ1-2
CDR3: CASSLLPSGMGEQFF; V: TRBV12-3/TRBV12-4; D: TRBD2; J: TRBJ2-1
CDR3: CATSRGTGAINEQFF; V: TRBV24-1; D: TRBD1; J: TRBJ2-1
CDR3: CASSVVHSVTEAFF; V: TRBV9; D: -; J: TRBJ1-1
CDR3: CASSAETQETQYF; V: TRBV2; D: -; J: TRBJ2-5
CDR3: CASTGTSEYNEQFF; V: TRBV12-3/TRBV12-4; D: TRBD2; J: TRBJ2-1
CDR3: CASSFWTGGTLYF; V: TRBV12-3/TRBV12-4; D: -; J: TRBJ1-3
CDR3: CASSLSGLPYTGELFF; V: TRBV27; D: TRBD2; J: TRBJ2-2
CDR3: CASSWGDRGREGYTF; V: TRBV5-1; D: TRBD1; J: TRBJ1-2
CDR3: CASTPAAPGVAGELFF; V: TRBV11-2; D: -; J: TRBJ2-2
CDR3: CATSDPGGRGAGELFF; V: TRBV24-1; D: -; J: TRBJ2-2
CDR3: CATSRAGPNEQYF; V: TRBV15; D: -; J: TRBJ2-7
CDR3: CAISDPDRGTQYF; V: TRBV10-3; D: TRBD1; J: TRBJ2-5
CDR3: CASSTASGRSTDTQYF; V: TRBV5-1; D: TRBD2; J: TRBJ2-3
CDR3: CSVEGHSAFF; V: TRBV29-1; D: -; J: TRBJ1-1
CDR3: CSAGPSGRLTGELFF; V: TRBV20-1; D: TRBD2; J: TRBJ2-2
CDR3: CASSLVRGNTEAFF; V: TRBV5-1; D: -; J: TRBJ1-1
CDR3: CASSLALFGYTF; V: TRBV7-2; D: -; J: TRBJ1-2
CDR3: CSARQGADYNYGYTF; V: TRBV20-1; D: TRBD1; J: TRBJ1-2
CDR3: CSVSTPLAKNIQYF; V: TRBV29-1; D: -; J: TRBJ2-4
CDR3: CASSQAYQGETQYF; V: TRBV3-1; D: -; J: TRBJ2-5
CDR3: CASSLVTASGNEQFF; V: TRBV7-2; D: TRBD2; J: TRBJ2-1
CDR3: CASSLGRAEQYF; V: TRBV4-1; D: -; J: TRBJ2-7
CDR3: CASSPGTSGNYNEQFF; V: TRBV5-1; D: TRBD2; J: TRBJ2-1
CDR3: CASSLRAEEKLFF; V: TRBV12-3/TRBV12-4; D: -; J: TRBJ1-4
CDR3: CASSLMRDTIYEQYF; V: TRBV5-5; D: -; J: TRBJ2-7
CDR3: CASSVLLGGKLFF; V: TRBV9; D: -; J: TRBJ1-4
CDR3: CASSRTGRADTQYF; V: TRBV10-1; D: -; J: TRBJ2-3
CDR3: CASSDFPGDTQYF; V: TRBV18; D: -; J: TRBJ2-3
CDR3: CASSLQRPGAWGRGETQYF; V: TRBV14; D: -; J: TRBJ2-5
CDR3: CASASHWGGNEQFF; V: TRBV12-5; D: -; J: TRBJ2-1
CDR3: CASSPRREEGTGELFF; V: TRBV3-1; D: TRBD2; J: TRBJ2-2
CDR3: CASKQGAHQETQYF; V: TRBV6-2/TRBV6-3; D: TRBD1; J: TRBJ2-5
CDR3: CASSSNTGFGGNEQFF; V: TRBV7-9; D: -; J: TRBJ2-1
CDR3: CASSSRQGKYEQYF; V: TRBV7-6; D: TRBD1; J: TRBJ2-7
CDR3: CASSLRPNSGANVLTF; V: TRBV5-1; D: -; J: TRBJ2-6
CDR3: CAITPREQSEQFF; V: TRBV10-3; D: -; J: TRBJ2-1
CDR3: CASSPTNTQYF; V: TRBV12-3/TRBV12-4; D: -; J: TRBJ2-3
CDR3: CASNGAAGANVLTF; V: TRBV5-1; D: -; J: TRBJ2-6
CDR3: CATSDFRGSGTDTQYF; V: TRBV24-1; D: TRBD2; J: TRBJ2-3
CDR3: CASSDGLAQETQYF; V: TRBV6-1; D: -; J: TRBJ2-5
CDR3: CASSPPRELAHNEQFF; V: TRBV3-1; D: TRBD2; J: TRBJ2-1
CDR3: CASSLAHQETQYF; V: TRBV27; D: -; J: TRBJ2-5
CDR3: CSARVGTGRSYNEQFF; V: TRBV20-1; D: TRBD1; J: TRBJ2-1
CDR3: CAISYIGLGAFF; V: TRBV10-3; D: -; J: TRBJ1-1
CDR3: CASSNSGSNYEQYF; V: TRBV6-5; D: TRBD2; J: TRBJ2-7
CDR3: CASSPQGAKSSNKPQHF; V: TRBV7-2; D: -; J: TRBJ1-5
CDR3: CASSTQLAGRNIQYF; V: TRBV7-9; D: TRBD2; J: TRBJ2-4
CDR3: CASSQEGRLAGTYEQYF; V: TRBV4-2; D: TRBD2; J: TRBJ2-7
CDR3: CASSTSVSYEQYF; V: TRBV7-9; D: TRBD2; J: TRBJ2-7
CDR3: CASSAESPSSYNEQFF; V: TRBV5-1; D: -; J: TRBJ2-1
CDR3: CASSQETPSYNEQFF; V: TRBV4-1; D: -; J: TRBJ2-1